The 13 T cell receptor beta chains below were found in one sample sequenced in a study of shared clonotypes between healthy human individuals. Assay: immunoSEQ multiplex PCR; the TCRdb copy retains only in-frame clones and omits some. The sample lists around 99,000 clones, about 70% occurring once. The sample was memory CD8+ T cells sorted from blood. Subset described: CD45RO+ cells pooled with CCR7-negative TemRA cells. Receptors originate from a man aged 25-45 years in good health.

The chain recombines TRBV7-9 with TRBJ2-5; weak D call: TRBD2 (5 bases). The CDR3 totals 14 residues. Germline CDR1 and CDR2: SEHNR and FQNEAQ (reference sequence). V shed 2 bases and J shed 4 bases, with 11 bases lying between them. This CDR3 is CASSLSGYLETQYF. The CDR3 nucleotides read TGTGCCAGCAGCTTATCGGGGTACTTAGAGACCCAGTACTTC.

This sequence joins TRBV1 and TRBJ2-4; TRBD1 is the table's D call, not checked against the DNA. TRBV1 is a listed pseudogene. This CDR3 region has 21 residues. The CDR3 bases are TGCACCAGCAGCCAAGATCAAAGTAGGGAGACAGGGATCTTAGCCAAAAACATTCAGTACTTC. Its protein is CTSSQDQSRETGILAKNIQYF.

Only a few counts were recorded for this clone. This sample also contains other DNA sequences that code for the same CDR3. This chain joins TRBV6-1 and TRBJ2-1, with 9 bases aligning to TRBD1. Germline CDR1 reads MNHNS; CDR2 reads SASEGT. This CDR3 is built from 15 residues. Trimming at V came to 1 base and at J to 3 bases, leaving 1 base not matched to a gene. This CDR3 reads CASSEETGGYNEQFF. CDR3 in DNA: TGTGCCAGCAGTGAAGAGACAGGGGGCTACAATGAGCAGTTCTTC.

This chain joins TRBV27 and TRBJ2-7, with TRBD2 matching 11 bases. CDR1 and CDR2 (germline): MNHEY, SMNVEV (reference sequence). This CDR3 contains 16 residues. Germline trimming cut 4 bases from V and 3 bases from J; bases unmatched to any gene: 8. Written as DNA, the CDR3 is TGTGCCAGCAGTTCCAACGGACTAGCGGGTGGCTACGAGCAGTACTTC. This translates into CASSSNGLAGGYEQYF.

The chain couples TRBV28 to TRBJ2-4, with 11 bases matching TRBD2. The CDR3 runs to 18 residues. CDR1 MDHEN and CDR2 SYDVKM come from the germline V gene. Trimming at V came to 3 bases and at J to 0 bases, leaving 7 bases not matched to a gene. The CDR3 spells CASSLVSGRALAKNIQYF. The CDR3 DNA sequence: TGTGCCAGCAGTTTGGTTAGCGGGAGGGCCTTAGCCAAAAACATTCAGTACTTC.

This sequence joins TRBV29-1 and TRBJ1-1; TRBD1 might be the D (6 bases). V gave up 5 bases and J gave up 1 base, with 11 bases separating them. The CDR3 is 13 amino acids. Germline V gives CDR1 SQVTM, CDR2 ANQGSEA. The CDR3 reads CSVLTGRNTEAFF. CDR3 bases: TGCAGCGTTCTTACAGGGAGGAACACTGAAGCTTTCTTT.

This chain connects TRBV9 to TRBJ2-3; 7 bases match TRBD1. V shed 0 bases, J shed 0 bases, and the junction held 16 bases outside the gene matches. The length of the CDR3 is 20 residues. The germline CDR1 and CDR2 sequences are SGDLS and YYNGEE. As DNA, the CDR3 is TGTGCCAGCAGCGTAGACGGGTGGGTGACAGGGCTCACTAGCACAGATACGCAGTATTTT. This gives the protein CASSVDGWVTGLTSTDTQYF. The complete variable domain, with remaining parts taken from reference TRBV9 and TRBJ2-3, reads DSGVTQTPKHLITATGQRVTLRCSPRSGDLSVYWYQQSLDQGLQFLIQYYNGEERAKGNILERFSAQQFPDLHSELNLSSLELGDSALYFCASSVDGWVTGLTSTDTQYFGPGTRLTVL.

This clone was seen a few times. The chain is built from TRBV6-1 and TRBJ1-3; D uncertain. This CDR3 has 13 residues. CDR1 is MNHNS and CDR2 is SASEGT in the germline V gene. V shed 7 bases and J shed 8 bases, with 15 bases lying between them. The CDR3 protein is CASTPSGADTIYF. The CDR3 coding sequence is TGTGCCAGCACCCCCTCGGGTGCAGACACCATATATTTT.

This clone came up a few times. A read error is likely, as this CDR3 ends without the conserved phenylalanine or tryptophan. Because the CDR3's place on the DNA is in doubt, the DNA is left out and the CDR3 is given as listed by TCRdb. The CDR3 loop is CARGSGLHP. V is TRBV7-9 and J is TRBJ2-7; TRBD2 reflects the table's D call only, with no check against the DNA. Per germline, CDR1 SEHNR and CDR2 FQNEAQ (reference sequence). The CDR3 adds up to 9 amino acids, both ends counted.

J is TRBJ1-1 and V is TRBV7-2; possible D gene TRBD1, 5 bases. Trimming shortened V by 2 bases and J by 7 bases, and 11 bases separated the two germline ends. The CDR3 is 13 amino acids. The V gene's germline CDR1 is SGHTA and CDR2 FQGNSA. The CDR3 region has the DNA TGTGCCAGCAGCTTAAATCAGGACAATGAAGCTTTCTTT. Translating gives CASSLNQDNEAFF.

The sample holds one count of this clone. The chain has TRBV2 and TRBJ1-1; D may be TRBD1 (5 bases). CDR3 length: 11 amino acids. The V end lost 6 bases, the J end lost 3 bases, and 5 bases lay between the germline ends. CDR1 and CDR2 from the germline V gene are SNHLY and FYNNEI. The CDR3 reads CASSRDTEAFF. DNA of the CDR3: TGTGCCAGCAGCAGGGACACTGAAGCTTTCTTT.

V gene TRBV10-3 combines with J gene TRBJ1-5; D not certain. The CDR3 contains 14 residues. Trimming stripped 3 bases from V and 5 bases from J, with 11 bases between. CDR1 is ENHRY, CDR2 SYGVKD, per germline. CDR3 nucleotide sequence: TGTGCCATCAGTGAAGCTGAGGGCTATCAGCCCCAGCATTTT. Translating gives CAISEAEGYQPQHF.

The rearrangement uses TRBV29-1 and TRBJ2-2, with D possibly being TRBD1 (7 bases). This CDR3 comprises 14 residues. Germline lookup yields CDR1 SQVTM and CDR2 ANQGSEA. V gave up 4 bases and J gave up 7 bases, with 16 bases separating them. The DNA of the CDR3 is TGCAGCGTTGGGAGGGGGCCCATGGGCGGGGAGCTGTTTTTT. Its protein is CSVGRGPMGGELFF.